These 7 T cell receptor beta chains came from one sample sequenced in a study of cytomegalovirus exposure and HLA in healthy donors (TCRdb year 2017). Library method: the immunoSEQ multiplex PCR assay. For the multiplex PCR, a mixture combining 60 forward primers for TCR Vbeta segments and 13 reverse primers for TCR Jbeta segments was used. The source is immuneACCESS, and TCRdb retained only in-frame sequences with V and J called. Part of the clones is not carried over; for the studies checked, unresolved V genes explain less than half of this, and the remainder is unexplained. Present in this sample are 150,000 to 200,000 clones, 65% to 80% of which were seen just once. The top ten clones comprise about 3.1% of the sample. Source material: PBMCs. The receptor source for this set is a male donor in good health and CMV-seronegative.

This clone was counted between two and nine times. V is TRBV19 and J is TRBJ1-4; the D is unclear. Looked up from germline, CDR1 is LNHDA and CDR2 is SQIVND (reference sequence). V was cut by 2 bases and J by 7 bases, with 14 bases left in between. This CDR3 comprises 15 residues. In DNA form, the CDR3 reads TGTGCCAGTAGTATACCGCAGTATGGAGGTGAAAAACTGTTTTTT. Amino acids: CASSIPQYGGEKLFF.

Comments on this clone: This specimen includes other DNA sequences encoding the same CDR3. V gene TRBV2 combines with J gene TRBJ1-2; 7 bases match TRBD1. Germline loops: CDR1 SNHLY, CDR2 FYNNEI. This CDR3 is 13 amino acids long. Germline trimming cut 6 bases from V and 2 bases from J; bases unmatched to any gene: 3. CDR3 in amino acids: CASRTGLNYGYTF. CDR3 DNA sequence: TGTGCCAGCAGGACAGGGTTGAACTATGGCTACACCTTC.

J is TRBJ1-1 and V is TRBV19, with a possible D match to TRBD1 (6 bases). Trimming took 7 bases from V and 7 from J, leaving 25 bases between them. The CDR3 loop spans 16 amino acids. Looked up from germline, CDR1 is LNHDA and CDR2 is SQIVND (reference sequence). The CDR3 loop reads CASTPRGGLGQNEAFF. CDR3 coding DNA: TGTGCCAGTACCCCGAGGGGGGGACTCGGACAAAATGAAGCTTTCTTT.

V and J are TRBV5-1 and TRBJ2-4; 7 nucleotides line up with TRBD1. Germline CDR1 reads SGHRS; CDR2 reads YFSETQ. The ends lost 4 bases at V and 5 bases at J; junction bases unmatched: 9. The CDR3 contains 15 residues. CDR3 amino acids: CASSPTTGTENIQYF. The DNA of the CDR3 is TGCGCCAGCAGCCCCACTACGGGGACAGAAAACATTCAGTACTTC.

The chain employs TRBV6-6 and TRBJ1-6; no definite D call. The germline CDR1 and CDR2 sequences are MNHNY and SVGAGI (reference sequence). V dropped 8 bases and J dropped 0 bases, with 14 bases sitting between them. There are 16 residues in the CDR3. The CDR3 sequence is CASLTRASSYNSPLHF. CDR3 bases: TGTGCCAGCCTTACGAGGGCGAGCTCCTATAATTCACCCCTCCACTTT.

The chain recombines TRBV10-1 with TRBJ2-3; TRBD2 might be the D (6 bases). CDR3 length equals 16 residues. Germline lookup yields CDR1 WNHNN and CDR2 SYGVQD (reference sequence). V was clipped by 6 bases and J by 5 bases, with 21 bases between them. The CDR3 here is CASRDGGIPLRDTQYF. In DNA, the CDR3 is TGCGCCAGCAGGGATGGGGGGATCCCCCTCCGAGATACGCAGTATTTT.

The CDR3 region is CASSPWTGSTEAFF. As DNA, the CDR3 is TGTGCCAGCAGCCCCTGGACAGGGTCCACTGAAGCTTTCTTT. The chain carries TRBV6-6 and TRBJ1-1; 8 nucleotides line up with TRBD1. V gave up 6 bases and J gave up 4 bases; unmatched junction bases: 7. Germline V gene sequence: CDR1 MNHNY, CDR2 SVGAGI (reference sequence). CDR3 size: 14 residues.